Detailed here is one T cell receptor (beta chain). Its matching antigen is unknown. The sample belongs to a study of T cell responses to AZD1222 COVID-19 vaccine. Study in general: Pooling covered second doses at about 4 or about 12 weeks. Study outcomes and limitations: It should be noted that donors were predominantly white British and more often female, and clonal diversity was possibly underestimated. Baseline seropositivity characterized only a handful of AZD1222 recipients.

Measured with immunoSEQ multiplex PCR; TCRdb has only the in-frame clones, and not every one. The table lists 120,000 or so clones, 80% to 90% of them singletons. The TCR was taken from an adult in good health. Here the sequenced sample was peripheral blood, taken on day 0 of AZD1222 vaccination.

Here the CDR3 DNA reads TGTGCCAGCAGCTTGGCCGGGGGGGAGGACTATGGCTACACCTTC. This codes for CASSLAGGEDYGYTF. The chain combines TRBV5-4 with TRBJ1-2; D may be TRBD1 (5 bases). This CDR3 has 15 amino acids. V was clipped by 0 bases and J by 3 bases, with 12 bases between them. In germline, CDR1 is SGHNT, CDR2 YYREEE (reference sequence).